These 13 T cell receptor beta chains came from one sample sequenced in a study of blood T cell repertoires in COVID-19. The repertoire was sequenced with immunoSEQ multiplex PCR; TCRdb's copy has only in-frame clones and lacks some. The sample has roughly 13,000 clones; more than 80% are singletons. Source material: peripheral blood. The receptors originated from a human donor in a cohort sampled during active COVID-19.

The V and J genes are TRBV7-3 and TRBJ2-1; 12 bases are shared with TRBD2. Trimming removed 8 bases from V and 5 bases from J; junction bases left unmatched: 19. The germline gives CDR1 SGHTA, CDR2 FQGTGA. CDR3 length: 19 amino acids. The DNA of the CDR3 is TGTGCCAGCTCAGCTTATTACCGGCAGACTAGCGGGGGCGACAATGAGCAGTTCTTC. This encodes CASSAYYRQTSGGDNEQFF.

The chain couples TRBV15 to TRBJ2-3; no reliable D call. The CDR3 sequence is 13 residues long. V lost 1 base and J 6 bases, leaving 8 bases between the germline ends. Germline loops: CDR1 LNHNV, CDR2 YYDKDF (reference sequence). CDR3 sequence reads: CATSRAGTDTQYF. The CDR3 DNA reads as TGTGCCACCAGCAGAGCCGGTACGGATACGCAGTATTTT.

V is TRBV5-1 and J is TRBJ2-5; the match to TRBD2 covers 7 bases. Losses at the gene ends were 0 bases for V and 3 bases for J; bases not matched to a gene: 14. Germline V gene data show CDR1 as SGHRS and CDR2 as YFSETQ. The CDR3 consists of 18 residues. The CDR3 bases are TGCGCCAGCAGCTTGGATGCCCCCGGGACTACCTCCAAAGAGACCCAGTACTTC. Its translation: CASSLDAPGTTSKETQYF.

The V gene is TRBV14, the J gene TRBJ2-3; D unclear. The CDR3 spans 12 residues. With 1 base removed from V and 8 bases from J, the gap between germline ends came to 7 bases. The V gene's germline CDR1 is SGHDN and CDR2 FVKESK. CDR3 DNA: TGTGCCAGCAGCCAAGTCGGTCGTACGCAGTATTTT. Translating it yields CASSQVGRTQYF. Combining the CDR3 with reference TRBV14 and TRBJ2-3 gives the whole variable domain EAGVTQFPSHSVIEKGQTVTLRCDPISGHDNLYWYRRVMGKEIKFLLHFVKESKQDESGMPNNRFLAERTGGTYSTLKVQPAELEDSGVYFCASSQVGRTQYFGPGTRLTVL.

The rearrangement links TRBV5-5 to TRBJ2-1, with 8 bases matching TRBD2. The CDR3 length is 16 residues. CDR1 is SGHKS and CDR2 is YYEKEE in the germline V gene (reference sequence). V was clipped by 1 base and J by 2 bases; unmatched bases: 5. CDR3 residues: CASSLRGAGAYNEQFF. The CDR3 region has the DNA TGTGCCAGCAGCTTGAGGGGAGCGGGGGCCTACAATGAGCAGTTCTTC. The full variable domain, in which reference TRBV5-5 and TRBJ2-1 provide the parts outside the CDR3, is DAGVTQSPTHLIKTRGQQVTLRCSPISGHKSVSWYQQVLGQGPQFIFQYYEKEERGRGNFPDRFSARQFPNYSSELNVNALLLGDSALYLCASSLRGAGAYNEQFFGPGTRLTVL.

The CDR3 DNA is TGTGCCAGCGATAGTAGCGGATTGGACGGGGAGACCCAGTACTTC. Translation gives CASDSSGLDGETQYF. The gene calls are TRBV28 and TRBJ2-5; the D gene is possibly TRBD2 (6 bases). V was pared by 8 bases and J by 5 bases, with 21 bases between. Germline values: CDR1 MDHEN, CDR2 SYDVKM. The CDR3 length is 15 residues.

Points on this clone: At one of its ends the junction is not consistent with the germline gene, which may arise from a read error. V gene TRBV11-2 combines with J gene TRBJ1-1; unclear D gene. From germline, CDR1 is SGHAT and CDR2 FQNNGV. The CDR3 is 12 amino acids. As DNA, the CDR3 is TGTGCCAGCAGCTTACAGAACCCTGAAGCTTTCTTT. Protein: CASSLQNPEAFF.

This chain joins TRBV30 and TRBJ2-3, with D maybe TRBD2 (7 bases). Germline V gene lookup returns CDR1 GTSNPN and CDR2 SVGIG (reference sequence). This CDR3 has 16 residues. Trimming left V 8 bases short and J 0 bases short, with 21 bases between. The chain's CDR3 is CAGGGGGQLSTDTQYF. CDR3 DNA: TGTGCCGGAGGTGGGGGGGGGCAGCTAAGCACAGATACGCAGTATTTT.

This chain joins TRBV30 and TRBJ2-1; the match to TRBD2 covers 11 bases. Unmatched junction bases numbered 18, after V lost 8 bases and J lost 9 bases. This CDR3 has 16 residues. The germline V gene encodes CDR1 GTSNPN and CDR2 SVGIG (reference sequence). CDR3 protein: CALSPPIAGGFSEQFF. CDR3 coding DNA: TGTGCCCTCTCACCCCCTATAGCGGGGGGGTTTAGTGAGCAGTTCTTC.

The rearrangement joins TRBV19 to TRBJ1-4, with 7 bases aligning to TRBD1. The CDR3 consists of 14 residues. V gave up 6 bases and J gave up 4 bases; unmatched junction bases: 5. CDR1 is LNHDA and CDR2 is SQIVND in the germline V gene (reference sequence). Written as DNA, the CDR3 is TGTGCCAGTAGCTCGGACAGGAGTAATGAAAAACTGTTTTTT. Translating gives CASSSDRSNEKLFF.

The chain uses TRBV6-5 and TRBJ2-5, with 8 nucleotides matching TRBD1. Trimming took 5 bases from V and 2 from J; bases not matched to a gene: 7. The CDR3 totals 15 residues. CDR1 is MNHEY, CDR2 SVGAGI, per germline. The CDR3 here is CASSRSWTGQETQYF. DNA of the CDR3: TGTGCCAGCAGTAGGAGCTGGACAGGGCAAGAGACCCAGTACTTC.

The chain couples TRBV15 to TRBJ2-5; a possible D gene is TRBD1 (5 bases). The V end lost 2 bases, the J end lost 5 bases, and 15 bases lay between the germline ends. This CDR3 has 15 amino acids. Germline V gene sequence: CDR1 LNHNV, CDR2 YYDKDF (reference sequence). CDR3 DNA: TGTGCCACCAGCAGAACCCAGGGTACCGTGGAGACCCAGTACTTC. As protein: CATSRTQGTVETQYF.

The rearrangement uses TRBV7-2 and TRBJ1-5; D not certain. Germline values: CDR1 SGHTA, CDR2 FQGNSA. This CDR3 region has 15 residues. V was clipped by 1 base and J by 0 bases, with 7 bases between them. The CDR3 protein is CASSLDPNSNQPQHF. The CDR3 nucleotides read TGTGCCAGCAGCTTAGACCCTAATAGCAATCAGCCCCAGCATTTT.